The present T cell receptor (beta chain) was sequenced within a study of T cell repertoires in cytomegalovirus infection. Comments on this clonotype: Antigen specificity is unknown.

One entry per CDR3 protein results from TCRdb running MiXCR on the reads. The repertoire holds around 69,000 distinct CDR3 sequences, with around 20% as singletons. Germline CDR1 SGHRS, CDR2 YFSETQ. The CDR3 spans 18 residues. Trimming shortened V by 4 bases and J by 0 bases, and 22 bases separated the two germline ends. The chain couples TRBV5-1 to TRBJ1-2; weak D call: TRBD1 (5 bases). This specimen was CD8+ T cells from cultured PBMCs, taken from culture after CMV antigen stimulation. The sequence was collected from a human donor in good health (CMV status not recorded). Some clones in this sample may be carry-over from other donors' samples. The CDR3 spells CASSLDRDGLLANYGYTF. The CDR3 region has the DNA TGCGCCAGCAGCCTTGACCGGGACGGCTTGTTAGCTAACTATGGCTACACCTTC.